Following are 26 T cell receptor beta chains from one sample sequenced in a study of T cell repertoires in cytomegalovirus infection. TCRdb passed the reads through MiXCR, listing each CDR3 protein once. Found here are just under 550,000 distinct CDR3 sequences, around 27% of them singletons; the top ten hold roughly an eighth. Sequenced material: PBMCs. The source of these receptors is a human donor in good health (CMV status not recorded). Some clones in this sample may be carry-over from other donors' samples.

The chain has TRBV4-3 and TRBJ2-3, with D uncertain. Germline V gives CDR1 LGHNA, CDR2 YSLEER. CDR3 length: 16 residues. Trimming stripped 3 bases from V and 4 bases from J, with 17 bases between. The CDR3 region is CASSHPGPAVADTQYF. CDR3 sequence (DNA): TGCGCCAGCAGCCACCCCGGGCCGGCTGTGGCAGATACGCAGTATTTT.

CDR3 bases: TGCAGTGCTCTCCTCTCACTCGATCAGCCCCAGCATTTT. Amino acid sequence: CSALLSLDQPQHF. The chain links TRBV20-1 to TRBJ1-5; D is ambiguous. The V gene's germline CDR1 is DFQATT and CDR2 SNEGSKA (reference sequence). Between the trimmed V and J ends, which lost 5 bases and 5 bases, there was a span of 13 bases. The CDR3 consists of 13 residues.

The genes are TRBV29-1 and TRBJ2-7; maybe TRBD1 (6 bases). The CDR3 runs 14 residues. CDR1 and CDR2 (germline): SQVTM, ANQGSEA. Deletions cut 4 bases from V and 0 bases from J, with 13 bases between. The CDR3 reads CSVGKGGSSYEQYF. DNA of the CDR3: TGCAGCGTTGGGAAAGGGGGAAGCTCCTACGAGCAGTACTTC.

This clonotype was counted ten times or more. The chain carries TRBV7-2 and TRBJ2-5; TRBD2 agrees at 10 bases. The germline gives CDR1 SGHTA, CDR2 FQGNSA. The length of the CDR3 is 17 residues. The J segment lost 5 bases and the V segment lost 1 base, leaving 10 bases of the junction unmatched. CDR3 loop: CASSLVGASGSFETQYF. DNA for the CDR3: TGTGCCAGCAGCTTAGTGGGGGCTAGCGGGAGTTTTGAGACCCAGTACTTC.

The chain employs TRBV7-4 and TRBJ2-7, with D perhaps matching TRBD2 (6 bases). Trimming cost V 0 bases and J 7 bases, with 7 bases left between them. CDR1 is SGHVT and CDR2 is SQSDAQ in the germline V gene. This CDR3 is 12 amino acids long. CDR3 in amino acids: CASSLAGREQYV. Written as DNA, the CDR3 is TGTGCCAGCAGCTTAGCGGGGAGGGAGCAGTACGTC.

The rearrangement joins TRBV7-9 to TRBJ2-7; 8 nucleotides align to TRBD2. V lost 4 bases and J lost 3; bases outside the gene matches: 8. The V gene's germline CDR1 is SEHNR and CDR2 FQNEAQ (reference sequence). CDR3 length: 15 amino acids. CDR3 bases: TGTGCCAGCAGCTCAACTAGCGGCTCTATCTACGAGCAGTACGTC. It is translated as CASSSTSGSIYEQYV.

This clonotype was counted a few times. This chain uses TRBV2 with TRBJ1-1; D call uncertain. V lost 5 bases and J 4 bases, leaving 17 bases between the germline ends. CDR1 SNHLY and CDR2 FYNNEI come from the germline V gene. The CDR3 is made up of 15 amino acids. The CDR3 nucleotides read TGTGCCAGCAGTTCTTCCCTTCAACGGGGCACTGAAGCTTTCTTT. Translated: CASSSSLQRGTEAFF. The full variable domain, with the rest looked up from reference TRBV2 and TRBJ1-1, is EPEVTQTPSHQVTQMGQEVILRCVPISNHLYFYWYRQILGQKVEFLVSFYNNEISEKSEIFDDQFSVERPDGSNFTLKIRSTKLEDSAMYFCASSSSLQRGTEAFFGQGTRLTVV.

A few counts support this clonotype. The chain joins TRBV6-1 to TRBJ2-6; D is perhaps TRBD1 (5 bases). Germline V gene data show CDR1 as MNHNS and CDR2 as SASEGT. V lost 7 bases, J lost 0 bases, and 10 bases lay in between. CDR3 length equals 15 residues. The CDR3 region has the DNA TGTGCCAGCAATCCAGGGATCTCTGGGGCCAACGTCCTGACTTTC. Protein sequence: CASNPGISGANVLTF.

The J gene is TRBJ2-7, the V gene TRBV6-5; D is perhaps TRBD1 (6 bases). The CDR3 sequence is 15 residues long. Germline V gene data show CDR1 as MNHEY and CDR2 as SVGAGI. The V gene lost 6 bases and the J gene lost 0 bases, with 15 bases spanning the gap. CDR3 nucleotide sequence: TGTGCCAGCAGCCGATCCGGGACACACTCCTACGAGCAGTACGTC. It translates to CASSRSGTHSYEQYV.

This clonotype was observed a handful of times. The rearrangement joins TRBV28 to TRBJ2-5; no definite D call. V was trimmed by 2 bases and J by 3 bases, leaving 7 bases between them. The germline V gene has CDR1 MDHEN and CDR2 SYDVKM. The CDR3 is 13 amino acids. CDR3 DNA: TGTGCCAGCAGTTTAGGGTCGGAAGAGACCCAGTACTTC. Translation gives CASSLGSEETQYF.

In this sample, this clonotype turned up a few times. This chain joins TRBV7-2 and TRBJ2-5; a weak D match, TRBD2 (5 bases). V lost 6 bases to trimming and J lost 5 bases, with 16 bases between them. The CDR3 has 14 residues. The V gene's germline CDR1 is SGHTA and CDR2 FQGNSA. The DNA of the CDR3 is TGTGCCAGCAGTCAACGAGGGTGGGGTGAGACCCAGTACTTC. Encoded protein: CASSQRGWGETQYF.

This sequence joins TRBV19 and TRBJ2-3, with 9 bases identical to TRBD2. Germline trimming cut 4 bases from V and 6 bases from J; bases unmatched to any gene: 8. CDR3 length: 15 residues. Germline-derived CDR1 and CDR2 are LNHDA and SQIVND (reference sequence). The CDR3 nucleotides read TGTGCCAGTAGTAGGGGTAGCGGGAGATCCGATACGCAGTATTTT. Its translation: CASSRGSGRSDTQYF.

The chain has TRBV5-1 and TRBJ1-2, with 7 nucleotides matching TRBD1. Germline V gene data show CDR1 as SGHRS and CDR2 as YFSETQ. CDR3 size: 17 residues. The J segment lost 8 bases and the V segment lost 3 bases, leaving 19 bases of the junction unmatched. CDR3 residues: CASSSRGGVVGVWGYTF. The CDR3 DNA follows: TGCGCCAGCAGCTCGAGAGGGGGCGTAGTTGGCGTTTGGGGCTACACCTTC.

The rearrangement joins TRBV5-5 to TRBJ2-3, with TRBD2 identical over 10 bases. Germline CDR1 and CDR2: SGHKS and YYEKEE (reference sequence). CDR3 length: 17 amino acids. Trimming took 0 bases from V and 2 from J; bases not matched to a gene: 6. The CDR3: CASSLDSSGRYTDTQYF. The CDR3 DNA follows: TGTGCCAGCAGCTTGGATTCTAGCGGGAGATACACAGATACGCAGTATTTT.

This chain joins TRBV28 and TRBJ1-1; D is ambiguous. The ends were cut back, 6 bases at V and 7 bases at J, with 12 bases in the middle. The CDR3 is made up of 12 amino acids. CDR1 is MDHEN, CDR2 SYDVKM, per germline. The CDR3: CASSRGWDEAFF. In DNA form, the CDR3 reads TGTGCCAGCAGCCGGGGTTGGGATGAAGCTTTCTTT.

A few counts support this clonotype. The V and J genes are TRBV4-1 and TRBJ2-5; D is possibly TRBD2 (7 bases). Germline V gene lookup returns CDR1 MGHRA and CDR2 YSYEKL. The V gene lost 1 base and the J gene lost 5 bases, with 14 bases spanning the gap. The CDR3 is made up of 15 amino acids. The CDR3 here is CASSQVGGGYETQYF. The CDR3 DNA sequence: TGCGCCAGCAGCCAAGTAGGGGGAGGGTATGAGACCCAGTACTTC.

This clonotype was counted between two and nine times. The CDR3 is CASSPSQGSDVGANVLTF. The CDR3 DNA reads TGTGCCAGCAGCCCCTCCCAGGGCTCTGATGTTGGAGCCAACGTCCTGACTTTC. The chain uses TRBV7-9 and TRBJ2-6, with D perhaps matching TRBD1 (5 bases). From germline, CDR1 is SEHNR and CDR2 FQNEAQ (reference sequence). Trimming took 5 bases from V and 7 from J, leaving 24 bases between them. This CDR3 contains 18 residues. Together with reference TRBV7-9 and TRBJ2-6, the CDR3 gives the full variable domain: DTGVSQNPRHKITKRGQNVTFRCDPISEHNRLYWYRQTLGQGPEFLTYFQNEAQLEKSRLLSDRFSAERPKGSFSTLEIQRTEQGDSAMYLCASSPSQGSDVGANVLTFGAGSRLTVL.

This sequence joins TRBV10-3 and TRBJ2-1; TRBD2 matches at 7 bases. The V gene's germline CDR1 is ENHRY and CDR2 SYGVKD. With 4 bases clipped from V and 4 bases from J, the junction kept 7 bases outside the gene matches. This CDR3 has 15 residues. DNA of the CDR3: TGTGCCATCAGTGCGGCCAGCGGGATTTACAATGAGCAGTTCTTC. Translated: CAISAASGIYNEQFF.

V is TRBV12-3 or TRBV12-4 and J is TRBJ2-3; TRBD1 matches at 8 bases. CDR3 length equals 18 residues. The J segment lost 1 base and the V segment lost 2 bases, leaving 11 bases of the junction unmatched. In DNA form, the CDR3 reads TGTGCCAGCAGTTTATTTGTCGTCCCAGGGGGCGGCACAGATACGCAGTATTTT. Its protein is CASSLFVVPGGGTDTQYF.

This chain uses TRBV20-1 with TRBJ2-7; possibly TRBD1 for D (6 bases). CDR3 size: 13 residues. Germline V gives CDR1 DFQATT, CDR2 SNEGSKA (reference sequence). V lost 7 bases to trimming and J lost 3 bases, with 16 bases between them. The CDR3 bases are TGCAGTGTCCCGGACAGCACAGTCTACGAGCAGTACTTC. Amino acid sequence: CSVPDSTVYEQYF.

The chain combines TRBV11-2 with TRBJ2-7; no definite D call. Trimming took off 1 base at V and 7 bases at J, with 8 bases between the two ends. The CDR3 contains 12 residues. Germline CDR1 SGHAT, CDR2 FQNNGV. Written as DNA, the CDR3 is TGTGCCAGCAGCTTAGGTTTTGGGGAGCAGTACGTC. Translating it yields CASSLGFGEQYV.

In this sample, this clonotype turned up a few times. The chain uses TRBV15 and TRBJ2-3, with 7 bases fitting TRBD2. Unmatched junction bases numbered 11, after V lost 9 bases and J lost 2 bases. CDR1 LNHNV and CDR2 YYDKDF come from the germline V gene (reference sequence). The CDR3 covers 15 residues. Here the CDR3 reads CATKPRDYNTDTQYF. CDR3 nucleotides: TGTGCCACGAAGCCCCGGGACTACAACACAGATACGCAGTATTTT. The full variable domain, completed using reference TRBV15 and TRBJ2-3, is DAMVIQNPRYQVTQFGKPVTLSCSQTLNHNVMYWYQQKSSQAPKLLFHYYDKDFNNEADTPDNFQSRRPNTSFCFLDIRSPGLGDTAMYLCATKPRDYNTDTQYFGPGTRLTVL.

This clonotype has more than one count but fewer than ten. This chain uses TRBV20-1 with TRBJ2-3; tentative D call: TRBD2 (7 bases). This CDR3 is 13 amino acids long. Germline V lookup: CDR1 DFQATT, CDR2 SNEGSKA (reference sequence). CDR3 in amino acids: CTSGGGATDTQYF. CDR3 nucleotide sequence: TGCACCTCAGGTGGGGGGGCCACAGATACGCAGTATTTT.

This clonotype was counted between two and nine times. The genes are TRBV7-8 and TRBJ2-5; 7 nucleotides align to TRBD1. Germline CDR1 is SGHVS and CDR2 is FQNEAQ. The CDR3 runs to 15 residues. The V gene end was trimmed by 7 bases and the J gene end by 0 bases; junction bases not matched to a gene: 8. CDR3 DNA: TGTGCCAGCACCCGAGGGGGCGGATACCAAGAGACCCAGTACTTC. Its translation: CASTRGGGYQETQYF.

The V and J genes are TRBV7-8 and TRBJ1-1; possible D gene TRBD1, 5 bases. The CDR3 is 13 residues long. Trimming removed 5 bases from V and 6 bases from J, with 13 bases in between. Looked up from germline, CDR1 is SGHVS and CDR2 is FQNEAQ. CDR3 sequence (DNA): TGTGCCAGCAGCCCAAGGACAAACGCTGAAGCTTTCTTT. Amino acid sequence: CASSPRTNAEAFF.

V and J are TRBV28 and TRBJ2-1, with 9 bases matching TRBD2. V lost 6 bases and J lost 6; bases outside the gene matches: 9. The CDR3 runs 15 residues. The germline gives CDR1 MDHEN, CDR2 SYDVKM. CDR3 loop: CASRLAGEESNEQFF. The CDR3 nucleotides are TGTGCCAGCAGACTAGCGGGCGAAGAGTCCAATGAGCAGTTCTTC. Drawing the rest from reference TRBV28 and TRBJ2-1, the complete variable domain is DVKVTQSSRYLVKRTGEKVFLECVQDMDHENMFWYRQDPGLGLRLIYFSYDVKMKEKGDIPEGYSVSREKKERFSLILESASTNQTSMYLCASRLAGEESNEQFFGPGTRLTVL.